The entry below describes one T cell receptor beta chain. The antigen remains undetermined. Generated by immunoSEQ multiplex PCR, the TCRdb table keeps only in-frame clones and is missing some. The sample contains 75,000 to 80,000 clones, 90% to 95% of which appear only once. These data belong to a study of OX40 agonist ivuxolimab in advanced cancers. Study information: Two patients with cutaneous melanoma and one with hepatocellular carcinoma, three in total, showed partial responses.

Regarding the study as a whole: Expanded clones were, on average, more numerous in CD8+ T cells than in CD4+. In the 0.1-3.0 mg/kg groups, partial responders showed among the lowest expansion.

The CDR3 is 17 residues long. Per the germline V gene, CDR1 is KGHSH and CDR2 is LQKENI. Trimming cost V 1 base and J 3 bases, with 18 bases left between them. The sequence was collected from an adult with an advanced solid tumor such as melanoma, head and neck, liver or kidney cancer. The rearrangement joins TRBV18 to TRBJ1-2, with D maybe TRBD1 (5 bases). This sample comprised CD4+ or CD8+ T cells sorted from blood, obtained in a trial of the OX40 agonist ivuxolimab. The CDR3 nucleotides read TGTGCCAGCTCACCACAGGGCCCGGGGGATCTTGACTATGGCTACACCTTC. It yields the protein CASSPQGPGDLDYGYTF.